This T cell receptor (beta chain) was retrieved from a study of blood T cell repertoires in COVID-19 (dated by TCRdb to the early 2020s). Regarding the complete study: Collaborator samples came from the United States, Italy and Spain and covered acute and convalescent phases of COVID-19. The prospective study material was composed of cDNA or gDNA derived from T cells, B-cell-depleted T cells, or PBMCs. A de-identified subject ID, COVID-19 status, age in years and sex were almost always included in the sample metadata. Where available, HLA class I and class II types were obtained from metadata supplied by the sample provider rather than from assay-based typing. Samples were obtained from the ongoing ImmuneRACE study (first 160 participants) and from approximately 1,200 subjects provided by 6 global collaborators. The repertoires were made available in a free public database intended to serve as a resource for research on the immune response to SARS-CoV-2. Deeply sampled blood TCRbeta repertoires from subjects exposed to, actively infected with, or recovered from COVID-19 were included in the dataset.

As regards this clone: Its antigen specificity is not known. Base quality data are lacking; no much larger clone is found one base away.

Each collaborating institution followed its own protocols to collect whole blood in K2EDTA tubes. For TCRbeta analysis, collaborators shipped samples as frozen whole blood, isolated PBMCs, or DNA extracted from either of those sample types. The investigation overall reported the following: The quantity of clinical and demographic metadata differed by source and by participant and was supplied without curation.

The immunoSEQ Assay, a bias-controlled multiplex PCR, was used to amplify TCRbeta CDR3 regions from genomic DNA. In the original analysis: Within the assay, amplification of reference gene primers was used to estimate how many nucleated cells each sample contained. Sequence reads were collapsed and filtered to measure the absolute abundance of every unique TCRbeta CDR3 rearrangement. Productive Simpson clonality was computed per sample as the square root of Simpson's diversity index over productive rearrangements. TCRdb limited this immuneACCESS table to in-frame rearrangements with V and J called. A share of clones is missing; checked studies link under half to unresolved V genes, and the rest is unexplained. That table furnishes V, J and clone size, whereas the DNA furnished D and trimming. The sample table contains approximately 240,000 clones; only one count was recorded for approximately 82% of them. Of the sample, roughly 4.6% falls within the top ten clones.

The germline V gene provides CDR1 MDHEN and CDR2 SYDVKM. Trimming costs V 2 bases and J 10 bases, and their ends lie 15 bases apart. The CDR3 starts with the cysteine, ends with the phenylalanine, and has 15 residues. The entry retains the CDR3 DNA only, 45 bases that are in frame from base 1. The clonotype originates from a woman of 80 years or more with active or convalescent COVID-19. The chain employs TRBV28 and TRBJ1-6, and possibly TRBD1, on 6 matching bases. The sequenced material came from peripheral blood. The sequence in DNA is TGTGCCAGCAGTTTACCAACAGGGTTTGTGTCACCCCTCCACTTT. Its protein reads: CASSLPTGFVSPLHF.